The 25 T cell receptor beta chains reported below all come from one sample, sequenced in a study of shared clonotypes between healthy human individuals. Profiled with immunoSEQ multiplex PCR; TCRdb holds only in-frame clones, not every one. There are about 640,000 clones in the sample; 55% to 75% occur only once, and 1.8% lies in the top ten. Material: memory CD4+ T cells sorted from blood. Subset reported: CD45RA-negative fraction. All receptors derive from a woman aged 25 to 45 in good health.

This clone occurred a few times. The V and J genes are TRBV19 and TRBJ1-1; 7 nucleotides line up with TRBD1. This CDR3 comprises 14 residues. Germline V gene sequence: CDR1 LNHDA, CDR2 SQIVND (reference sequence). The trim removed 6 bases at V and 2 bases at J, leaving 6 bases unmatched. The CDR3 DNA is TGTGCCAGTAGCCTACAGGGGTACAACACTGAAGCTTTCTTT. Protein: CASSLQGYNTEAFF.

This chain uses TRBV30 with TRBJ2-3; D remains ambiguous. CDR1 is GTSNPN and CDR2 is SVGIG in the germline V gene (reference sequence). The CDR3 loop spans 12 amino acids. Trimming stripped 1 base from V and 0 bases from J, with 2 bases between. CDR3 DNA: TGTGCCTGGAGTGGGAGCACAGATACGCAGTATTTT. Protein product: CAWSGSTDTQYF.

Here the CDR3 DNA reads TGCGCCAGCAGCCCCGGACTAGCGGGAGCCCCGGGGGGATCCTACGAGCAGTACTTC. Translation gives CASSPGLAGAPGGSYEQYF. The chain joins TRBV5-1 to TRBJ2-7; 13 bases match TRBD2. V was clipped by 4 bases and J by 1 base; unmatched bases: 14. CDR3 length: 19 residues. Germline CDR1 is SGHRS and CDR2 is YFSETQ.

This clone was seen only a few times. This chain links TRBV7-9 with TRBJ2-7; TRBD1 agrees at 9 bases. CDR3 length equals 14 residues. The ends lost 5 bases at V and 7 bases at J; junction bases unmatched: 9. Germline values: CDR1 SEHNR, CDR2 FQNEAQ (reference sequence). CDR3 amino acids: CASSLGDRAGEQYF. The DNA for the CDR3 is TGTGCCAGCAGCCTGGGGGACAGGGCAGGAGAGCAGTACTTC.

Comment on this clone: Other DNA sequences in the sample encode the same CDR3. V is TRBV10-3 and J is TRBJ1-1; D gene ambiguous. CDR1 and CDR2 (germline): ENHRY, SYGVKD. V was trimmed by 0 bases and J by 7 bases, leaving 6 bases between them. CDR3 length: 12 residues. Here the CDR3 DNA reads TGTGCCATCAGTGAGTCTGGGGTTGAAGCTTTCTTT. This encodes CAISESGVEAFF.

The count of this clone is one. CDR3 sequence (DNA): TGTGCCAGCGGATCTTACGAGCAGTACTTC. This encodes CASGSYEQYF. This chain links TRBV28 with TRBJ2-7; D is unresolved. This CDR3 is built from 10 residues. The germline V and J ends were trimmed by 8 bases and 4 bases, with 6 bases remaining between them. Germline V gene lookup returns CDR1 MDHEN and CDR2 SYDVKM.

CDR3 amino acids: CASSLGLVAYEQYF. CDR3 nucleotides: TGCGCCAGCAGCTTGGGACTAGTTGCCTACGAGCAGTACTTC. The chain is built from TRBV5-1 and TRBJ2-7, with D maybe TRBD2 (6 bases). CDR3 size: 14 residues. The germline V gene encodes CDR1 SGHRS and CDR2 YFSETQ. The V end lost 0 bases, the J end lost 2 bases, and 9 bases lay between the germline ends.

The chain has TRBV5-1 and TRBJ2-7; 11 nucleotides align to TRBD2. This CDR3 has 17 residues. Unmatched junction bases numbered 13, after V lost 4 bases and J lost 4 bases. Germline V gene lookup returns CDR1 SGHRS and CDR2 YFSETQ. The CDR3 DNA is TGCGCCAGCAGCGAAGGGACTAGCGGATACTTAGCGTACGAGCAGTACTTC. It codes for CASSEGTSGYLAYEQYF.

The CDR3 region is CASSPVRLAGFSGELFF. The CDR3 nucleotides read TGTGCCAGCAGCCCGGTTCGGCTAGCGGGATTCAGCGGGGAGCTGTTTTTT. The chain combines TRBV11-2 with TRBJ2-2; TRBD2 matches 9 bases. Germline trimming cut 5 bases from V and 7 bases from J; bases unmatched to any gene: 14. Looked up from germline, CDR1 is SGHAT and CDR2 is FQNNGV. This CDR3 is 17 amino acids long. The entire variable domain, with the rest obtained from reference TRBV11-2 and TRBJ2-2, is as follows: EAGVAQSPRYKIIEKRQSVAFWCNPISGHATLYWYQQILGQGPKLLIQFQNNGVVDDSQLPKDRFSAERLKGVDSTLKIQPAKLEDSAVYLCASSPVRLAGFSGELFFGEGSRLTVL.

The V call is TRBV7-6, the J call TRBJ2-3; 8 bases are a match to TRBD2. This CDR3 is 15 amino acids long. After removal of 4 bases from V and 8 bases from J, the junction contained 11 bases not matched to a gene. Germline CDR1 SGHVS, CDR2 FNYEAQ. In DNA form, the CDR3 reads TGTGCCAGCAGCTCCCGGGTAGCGGGATGGGGTACGCAGTATTTT. This translates into CASSSRVAGWGTQYF.

Comments on this clone: Being one base from a much bigger clone, this may be a read error. The chain joins TRBV18 to TRBJ2-5, with a weak D call TRBD2 (6 bases). The CDR3 runs 13 residues. CDR1 is KGHSH and CDR2 is LQKENI in the germline V gene. V dropped 4 bases and J dropped 1 base, with 7 bases sitting between them. The CDR3 loop reads CASSRGLQETQYF. Written as DNA, the CDR3 is TGTGCCAGCTCACGGGGACTCCAAGAGACCCAGTACTTC.

The V gene is TRBV19, the J gene TRBJ1-5, with 10 bases fitting TRBD1. Germline CDR1 reads LNHDA; CDR2 reads SQIVND (reference sequence). This CDR3 region has 15 residues. Losses at the gene ends were 4 bases for V and 4 bases for J; bases not matched to a gene: 4. This chain's CDR3 is CASSTKDRGNQPQHF. The CDR3 region has the DNA TGTGCCAGTAGTACTAAGGACAGGGGGAATCAGCCCCAGCATTTT.

This clone turned up a few times. J is TRBJ2-7 and V is TRBV11-1, with D hard to call. Germline V gives CDR1 SGHAT, CDR2 FQDESV (reference sequence). The CDR3 spans 13 residues. V was trimmed by 5 bases and J by 6 bases, leaving 14 bases between them. For the CDR3, the DNA is TGTGCCAGCAGCCTCACCCAGCAGACCGAGCAGTACTTC. Its protein is CASSLTQQTEQYF.

This clone occurred once. This rearrangement joins TRBV5-4 to TRBJ2-3; 14 bases match TRBD2. Germline-derived CDR1 and CDR2 are SGHNT and YYREEE (reference sequence). The junction had 9 bases not matched to a gene; V was cut back by 2 bases and J by 1 base. There are 19 residues in the CDR3. DNA for the CDR3: TGTGCCAGCAGCTTAGTGGGGACTAGCGGGAGAATAGGCACAGATACGCAGTATTTT. The encoded protein is CASSLVGTSGRIGTDTQYF.

The chain joins TRBV7-2 to TRBJ2-6; D gene ambiguous. The CDR3 spans 18 residues. The V and J ends lost 5 bases and 5 bases respectively, with 22 bases between them. CDR1 is SGHTA and CDR2 is FQGNSA in the germline V gene. The DNA of the CDR3 is TGTGCCAGCAGCAGGTTCGTGAGACGACAAAGTCGGGCCAACGTCCTGACTTTC. Amino acids: CASSRFVRRQSRANVLTF.

The gene calls are TRBV4-2 and TRBJ2-5; D gene unclear. V lost 1 base and J lost 3, with 15 bases in between. CDR3 size: 16 residues. Germline CDR1 and CDR2: LGHNA and YNFKEQ. DNA for the CDR3: TGTGCCAGCAGCCAAGGTTATTCGGCCGGTGAAGAGACCCAGTACTTC. Protein product: CASSQGYSAGEETQYF.

This clone was detected many times. The chain carries TRBV19 and TRBJ2-3; D tentatively fits TRBD1 or TRBD2 (5 bases each). Germline CDR1 is LNHDA and CDR2 is SQIVND (reference sequence). Trimming left V 3 bases short and J 4 bases short, with 11 bases between. The CDR3 spans 14 residues. CDR3 in amino acids: CASSIAGGSDTQYF. Written as DNA, the CDR3 is TGTGCCAGTAGTATTGCTGGGGGTTCAGATACGCAGTATTTT. Full variable domain (missing parts from reference TRBV19 and TRBJ2-3): DGGITQSPKYLFRKEGQNVTLSCEQNLNHDAMYWYRQDPGQGLRLIYYSQIVNDFQKGDIAEGYSVSREKKESFPLTVTSAQKNPTAFYLCASSIAGGSDTQYFGPGTRLTVL.

The chain has TRBV7-2 and TRBJ2-7, with 9 bases that match TRBD2. The V gene end was trimmed by 3 bases and the J gene end by 6 bases; junction bases not matched to a gene: 9. The CDR3 runs to 15 residues. Germline CDR1 is SGHTA and CDR2 is FQGNSA. The CDR3 protein is CASSFRRLAAFEQYF. For the CDR3, the DNA is TGTGCCAGCAGCTTTCGGAGACTAGCGGCATTCGAGCAGTACTTC.

V gene TRBV19 combines with J gene TRBJ2-7; 12 bases match TRBD2. Germline-derived CDR1 and CDR2 are LNHDA and SQIVND (reference sequence). The CDR3 is 15 residues long. Trimming cost V 5 bases and J 5 bases; bases outside gene matches: 7. The CDR3 DNA sequence: TGTGCCAGTAGTCTTAGGACTAGCGGGAATGACGAGCAGTACTTC. Its protein product is CASSLRTSGNDEQYF.

The chain joins TRBV28 to TRBJ2-1; 7 nucleotides match TRBD2. V lost 5 bases, J lost 0 bases, and 10 bases stayed unmatched. Germline assignment: CDR1 MDHEN and CDR2 SYDVKM. This CDR3 has 17 residues. Written as DNA, the CDR3 is TGTGCCAGCAGTACTAGACTAGCCGATAGCTCCTACAATGAGCAGTTCTTC. Encoded protein: CASSTRLADSSYNEQFF.

The table lists this clone with a few counts. The chain has TRBV10-1 and TRBJ1-1; D may be TRBD1 (5 bases). The CDR3 covers 14 residues. The germline V gene encodes CDR1 WNHNN and CDR2 SYGVQD (reference sequence). Trimming pared 6 bases from V and 4 bases from J, leaving 15 bases between. CDR3 region: CASSHGKGRTEAFF. In DNA form, the CDR3 reads TGCGCCAGCAGCCACGGTAAGGGACGCACTGAAGCTTTCTTT.

The chain joins TRBV19 to TRBJ1-2, with D maybe TRBD1 (5 bases). In germline, CDR1 is LNHDA, CDR2 SQIVND (reference sequence). V was shortened by 8 bases and J by 7 bases, with 14 bases between the two germline ends. CDR3 length equals 12 residues. DNA for the CDR3: TGTGCCAGTTTTCGGTCAGGGATTGGCTACACCTTC. Translated, it gives CASFRSGIGYTF.

This clone was recorded at least ten times. The chain recombines TRBV28 with TRBJ1-1; 9 positions match TRBD1. V trimming: 8 bases; J trimming: 4 bases; junction bases outside the gene matches: 5. Germline CDR1 is MDHEN and CDR2 is SYDVKM. This CDR3 has 13 amino acids. The CDR3 DNA reads as TGTGCCAGCCGAGGGGGACAGGGCACTGAAGCTTTCTTT. Translated: CASRGGQGTEAFF.

The V and J genes are TRBV5-1 and TRBJ2-1; 10 bases line up with TRBD2. Losses at the gene ends were 1 base for V and 0 bases for J; bases not matched to a gene: 10. Germline CDR1 reads SGHRS; CDR2 reads YFSETQ. The CDR3 length is 19 residues. CDR3 coding DNA: TGCGCCAGCAGCTTGTCGGGCCCAGCGGGAGGGAGCTCCTACAATGAGCAGTTCTTC. Translation: CASSLSGPAGGSSYNEQFF. Drawing the rest from reference TRBV5-1 and TRBJ2-1, the complete variable domain is KAGVTQTPRYLIKTRGQQVTLSCSPISGHRSVSWYQQTPGQGLQFLFEYFSETQRNKGNFPGRFSGRQFSNSRSEMNVSTLELGDSALYLCASSLSGPAGGSSYNEQFFGPGTRLTVL.

The CDR3 region is CASSRGTAILSSYNEQFF. In nucleotides, the CDR3 is TGTGCCAGCAGCAGAGGGACAGCAATTCTCAGCTCCTACAATGAGCAGTTCTTC. This chain joins TRBV11-2 and TRBJ2-1; 7 bases line up with TRBD1. Germline assignment: CDR1 SGHAT and CDR2 FQNNGV. CDR3 length equals 18 residues. The V segment lost 5 bases and the J segment 0 bases; nucleotides outside the gene matches: 13.